Below, 10 T cell receptor beta chains from the same sample are listed, as sequenced in a study of T-cell reconstitution after alpha-beta-depleted transplantation in children. Unique molecular identifiers were built into the TCRbeta library. TCRdb fed the PCR reads into MiXCR, producing one record per CDR3 protein. The table has 95,000 to 150,000 distinct CDR3 sequences, about 23% seen once; the top ten hold roughly a tenth. The material was PBMCs, mostly from graft donor cells, obtained 180 days after TCRalphabeta/CD19-depleted stem cell transplant. Every receptor here comes from a male patient between 2 and 9 years old who had a stem cell transplant for chronic granulomatous disease, so the T cells may come from the graft donor.

Concerning this clonotype: A read error is possible here, since a much larger clone lies one base away. The chain links TRBV5-1 to TRBJ2-2, with D perhaps TRBD2 (7 bases). Germline loops: CDR1 SGHRS, CDR2 YFSETQ. The CDR3 is 16 residues long. The V end was cut by 5 bases, the J end by 4 bases, with 18 bases between. The CDR3 loop is CASRPFGGPVTGELFF. The CDR3 DNA reads as TGCGCCAGCAGACCGTTCGGGGGGCCGGTCACCGGGGAGCTGTTTTTT.

As to this clonotype: Here the CDR3 omits its conserved ending phenylalanine or tryptophan, so a read error is the likely source. V gene TRBV7-2 combines with J gene TRBJ2-7; 8 bases align to TRBD1. V shed 5 bases and J 5 bases; nucleotides not matched to a gene: 8. Germline V gene data show CDR1 as SGHTA and CDR2 as FQGNSA. This CDR3 comprises 14 residues. The CDR3 is CASSLGTGRNEQYI. The CDR3 DNA is TGTGCCAGCAGCCTCGGGACAGGCAGGAACGAGCAGTACATC.

The chain carries TRBV29-1 and TRBJ2-1; TRBD2 matches at 9 bases. The germline CDR1 and CDR2 sequences are SQVTM and ANQGSEA. Trimming took 6 bases from V and 4 from J; bases not matched to a gene: 19. The CDR3 consists of 18 residues. Here the CDR3 reads CSVAGVVAGVQGYNEQFF. In DNA, the CDR3 is TGCAGCGTGGCGGGGGTGGTAGCGGGGGTCCAAGGGTACAATGAGCAGTTCTTC.

As regards this clonotype: This could be a read error, since a much larger clone is one nucleotide away. The rearrangement uses TRBV9 and TRBJ2-5, with 7 positions matching TRBD1. This CDR3 has 15 amino acids. From germline, CDR1 is SGDLS and CDR2 YYNGEE. V shed 4 bases and J 6 bases; nucleotides not matched to a gene: 12. Here the CDR3 DNA reads TGTGCCAGCAGCCCCCGAGACAGGGAAGGAAAGACCCAGTACTTC. The encoded protein is CASSPRDREGKTQYF.

There are a few counts of this clonotype. This may come from a read error, since a much larger clone is one base off. The rearrangement uses TRBV12-3 or TRBV12-4 and TRBJ2-4, with D uncertain. This CDR3 spans 13 amino acids. CDR3: CASSFRQENSQYF. CDR3 in DNA: TGTGCCAGCAGTTTTAGGCAGGAAAACAGTCAGTACTTC.

This chain joins TRBV12-3 or TRBV12-4 and TRBJ2-1, with a weak D call TRBD1 (8 bases). The V end was cut by 5 bases, the J end by 4 bases, with 18 bases between. The CDR3 contains 16 residues. CDR3 protein: CASSAVGQGGYNEQFF. CDR3 sequence (DNA): TGTGCCAGCAGTGCGGTAGGACAGGGAGGGTACAATGAGCAGTTCTTC.

This clonotype has only one observation. The chain combines TRBV29-1 with TRBJ2-3, with TRBD2 matching 11 bases. V lost 7 bases to trimming and J lost 4 bases; unmatched junction nucleotides: 10. Germline V gives CDR1 SQVTM, CDR2 ANQGSEA. This CDR3 contains 15 residues. The CDR3 region is CSGVPSGGLSDTQYF. The CDR3 DNA is TGCAGCGGAGTCCCTAGCGGGGGGCTTTCAGATACGCAGTATTTT.

This clonotype was recorded only once. The rearrangement uses TRBV14 and TRBJ2-7, with D perhaps matching TRBD1 (6 bases). The CDR3 length is 17 residues. The germline gives CDR1 SGHDN, CDR2 FVKESK. Trimming removed 1 base at V and 0 bases at J, with 16 bases between. The CDR3 nucleotides are TGTGCCAGCAGCCAAGGTTTCGGACAGCACAGCTCCTACGAGCAGTACTTC. This gives the protein CASSQGFGQHSSYEQYF. Variable domain in full (rest from reference TRBV14 and TRBJ2-7): EAGVTQFPSHSVIEKGQTVTLRCDPISGHDNLYWYRRVMGKEIKFLLHFVKESKQDESGMPNNRFLAERTGGTYSTLKVQPAELEDSGVYFCASSQGFGQHSSYEQYFGPGTRLTVT.

In its sample, this clonotype was seen many times. The chain uses TRBV20-1 and TRBJ2-3; D gene ambiguous. Trimming left V 3 bases short and J 6 bases short, with 10 bases between. The CDR3 contains 12 residues. Germline loops: CDR1 DFQATT, CDR2 SNEGSKA (reference sequence). The CDR3 coding sequence is TGCAGTGCTAGGGGTTCTGGGGATACGCAGTATTTT. It translates to CSARGSGDTQYF.

The gene calls are TRBV12-3 or TRBV12-4 and TRBJ2-1; weak D call: TRBD2 (5 bases). Trimming left V 6 bases short and J 6 bases short, with 18 bases between. The CDR3 totals 15 residues. CDR3 loop: CASSPTAGEGNEQFF. As DNA, the CDR3 is TGTGCCAGCAGCCCAACAGCTGGAGAGGGCAATGAGCAGTTCTTC.